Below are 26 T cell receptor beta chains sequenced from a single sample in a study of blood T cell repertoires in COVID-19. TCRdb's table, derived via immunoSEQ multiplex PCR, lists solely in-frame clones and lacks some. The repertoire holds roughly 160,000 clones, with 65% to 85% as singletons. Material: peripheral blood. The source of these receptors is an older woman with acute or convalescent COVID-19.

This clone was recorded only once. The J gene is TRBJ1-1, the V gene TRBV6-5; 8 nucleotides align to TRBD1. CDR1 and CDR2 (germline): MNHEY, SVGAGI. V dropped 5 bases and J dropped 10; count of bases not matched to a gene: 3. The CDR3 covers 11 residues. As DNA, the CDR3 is TGTGCCAGCAGTATACAGGGGGGAGCTTTCTTT. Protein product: CASSIQGGAFF.

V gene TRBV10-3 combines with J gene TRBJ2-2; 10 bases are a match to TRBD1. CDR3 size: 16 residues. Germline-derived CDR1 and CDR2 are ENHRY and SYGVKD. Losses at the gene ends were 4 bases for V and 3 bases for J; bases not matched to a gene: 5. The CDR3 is CAISGGQGVDTGELFF. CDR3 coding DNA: TGTGCCATCAGTGGAGGACAGGGGGTCGACACCGGGGAGCTGTTTTTT.

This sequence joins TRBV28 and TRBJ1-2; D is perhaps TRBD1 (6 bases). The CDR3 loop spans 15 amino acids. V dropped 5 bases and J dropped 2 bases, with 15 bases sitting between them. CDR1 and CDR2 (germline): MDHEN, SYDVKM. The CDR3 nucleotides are TGTGCCAGCAGTAATCCCGGGACATTCAACTATGGCTACACCTTC. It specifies CASSNPGTFNYGYTF.

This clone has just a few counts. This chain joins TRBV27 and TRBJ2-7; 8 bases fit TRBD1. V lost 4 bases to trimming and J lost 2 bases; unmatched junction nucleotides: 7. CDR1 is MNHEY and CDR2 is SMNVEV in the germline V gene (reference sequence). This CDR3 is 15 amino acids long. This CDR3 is CASSSGQGRTYEQYF. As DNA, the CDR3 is TGTGCCAGCAGTTCCGGACAGGGTCGAACCTACGAGCAGTACTTC.

In nucleotides, the CDR3 is TGTGCCAGCAGTTCCGTGGGGTCGGGGTACAATGAGCAGTTCTTC. Its translation: CASSSVGSGYNEQFF. This sequence joins TRBV5-5 and TRBJ2-1; D perhaps matches TRBD2 (5 bases). CDR3 size: 15 residues. V was pared by 5 bases and J by 4 bases, with 16 bases between. Per germline, CDR1 SGHKS and CDR2 YYEKEE (reference sequence).

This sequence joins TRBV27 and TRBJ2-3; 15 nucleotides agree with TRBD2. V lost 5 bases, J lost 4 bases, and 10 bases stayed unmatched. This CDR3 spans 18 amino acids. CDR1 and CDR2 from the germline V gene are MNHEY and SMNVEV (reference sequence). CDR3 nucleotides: TGTGCCAGCAGTCCCGGACTAGCGGGGGGGTTGGTAGCAGATACGCAGTATTTT. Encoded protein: CASSPGLAGGLVADTQYF.

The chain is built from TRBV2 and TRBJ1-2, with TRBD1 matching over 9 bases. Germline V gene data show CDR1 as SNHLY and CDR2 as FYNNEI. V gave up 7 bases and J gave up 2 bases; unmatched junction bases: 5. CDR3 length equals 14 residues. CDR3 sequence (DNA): TGTGCCAGCATGGGTGGGACAGGGAACTATGGCTACACCTTC. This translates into CASMGGTGNYGYTF.

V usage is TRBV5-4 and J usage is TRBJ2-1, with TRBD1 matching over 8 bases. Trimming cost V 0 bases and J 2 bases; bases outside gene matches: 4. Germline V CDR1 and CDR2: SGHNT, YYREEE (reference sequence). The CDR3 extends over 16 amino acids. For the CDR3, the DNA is TGTGCCAGCAGCTTGGCCAAGGACAGGGCCTACAATGAGCAGTTCTTC. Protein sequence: CASSLAKDRAYNEQFF.

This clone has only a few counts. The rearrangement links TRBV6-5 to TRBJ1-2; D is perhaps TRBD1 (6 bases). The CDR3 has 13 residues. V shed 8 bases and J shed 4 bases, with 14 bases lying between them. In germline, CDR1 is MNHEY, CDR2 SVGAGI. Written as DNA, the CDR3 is TGTGCCAGCTCACAACAGGGTTCCTATGGCTACACCTTC. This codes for CASSQQGSYGYTF.

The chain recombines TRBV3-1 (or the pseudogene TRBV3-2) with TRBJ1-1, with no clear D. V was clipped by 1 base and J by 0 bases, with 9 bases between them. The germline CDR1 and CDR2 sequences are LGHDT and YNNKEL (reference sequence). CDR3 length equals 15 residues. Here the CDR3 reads CASSQVLAMNTEAFF. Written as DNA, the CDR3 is TGTGCCAGCAGCCAAGTATTAGCGATGAACACTGAAGCTTTCTTT.

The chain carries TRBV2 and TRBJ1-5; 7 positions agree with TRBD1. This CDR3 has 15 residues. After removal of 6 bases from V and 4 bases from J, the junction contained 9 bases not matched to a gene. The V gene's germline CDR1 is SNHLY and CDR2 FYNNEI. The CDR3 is CASRRQGAENQPQHF. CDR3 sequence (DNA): TGTGCCAGCAGGAGACAGGGAGCCGAGAATCAGCCCCAGCATTTT.

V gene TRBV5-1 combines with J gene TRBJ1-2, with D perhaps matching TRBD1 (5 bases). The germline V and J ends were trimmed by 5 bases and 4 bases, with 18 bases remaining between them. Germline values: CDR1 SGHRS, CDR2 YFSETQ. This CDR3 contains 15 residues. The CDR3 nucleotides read TGCGCCAGCAGTCCGGGGGATTTAGGGCTCTATGGCTACACCTTC. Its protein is CASSPGDLGLYGYTF.

CDR3 in DNA: TGTGCCAGCAGCTTGAGATTGGAGGGTGTATACGAGCAGTACTTC. Translated, it gives CASSLRLEGVYEQYF. The chain carries TRBV5-4 and TRBJ2-7; possible D gene TRBD2, 6 bases. CDR1 is SGHNT, CDR2 YYREEE, per germline (reference sequence). The CDR3 totals 15 residues. Trimming left V 1 base short and J 4 bases short, with 15 bases between.

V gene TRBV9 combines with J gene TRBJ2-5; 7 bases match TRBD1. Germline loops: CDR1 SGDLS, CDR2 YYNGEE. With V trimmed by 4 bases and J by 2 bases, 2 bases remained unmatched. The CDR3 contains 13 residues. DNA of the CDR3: TGTGCCAGCAGCTCGGGACAGCAAGAGACCCAGTACTTC. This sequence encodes CASSSGQQETQYF.

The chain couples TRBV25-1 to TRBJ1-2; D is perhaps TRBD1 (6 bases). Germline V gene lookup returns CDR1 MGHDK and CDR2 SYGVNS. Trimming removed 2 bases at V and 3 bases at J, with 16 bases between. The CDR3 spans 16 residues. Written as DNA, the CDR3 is TGTGCCAGCAGTGAAGACCTGGACAGCCCCGACTATGGCTACACCTTC. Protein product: CASSEDLDSPDYGYTF.

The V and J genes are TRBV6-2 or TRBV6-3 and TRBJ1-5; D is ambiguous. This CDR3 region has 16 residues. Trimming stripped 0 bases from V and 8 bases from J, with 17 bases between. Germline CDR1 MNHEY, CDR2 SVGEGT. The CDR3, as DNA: TGTGCCAGCAGTTACTCATACCTGAAAAAGCCGGAGCCCCAGCATTTT. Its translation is CASSYSYLKKPEPQHF.

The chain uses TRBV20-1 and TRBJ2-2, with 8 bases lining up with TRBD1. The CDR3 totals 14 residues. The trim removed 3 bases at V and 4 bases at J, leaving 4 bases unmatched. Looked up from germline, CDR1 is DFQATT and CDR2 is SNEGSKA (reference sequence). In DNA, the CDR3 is TGCAGTGCTAGTCAAACAGGGGGCACCGGGGAGCTGTTTTTT. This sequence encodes CSASQTGGTGELFF.

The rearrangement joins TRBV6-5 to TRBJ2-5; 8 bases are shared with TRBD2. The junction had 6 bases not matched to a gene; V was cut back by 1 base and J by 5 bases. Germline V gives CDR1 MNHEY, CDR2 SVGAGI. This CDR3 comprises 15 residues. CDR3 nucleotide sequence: TGTGCCAGCAGTTACTTCGCGGGGGGCGGGGAGACCCAGTACTTC. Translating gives CASSYFAGGGETQYF.

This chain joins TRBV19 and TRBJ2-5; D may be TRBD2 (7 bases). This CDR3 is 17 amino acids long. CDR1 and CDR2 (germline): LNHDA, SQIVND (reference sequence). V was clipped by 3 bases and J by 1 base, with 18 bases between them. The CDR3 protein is CASSMALGGGLQETQYF. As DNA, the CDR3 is TGTGCCAGTAGTATGGCCTTGGGCGGGGGCCTCCAAGAGACCCAGTACTTC. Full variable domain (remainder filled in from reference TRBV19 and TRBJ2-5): DGGITQSPKYLFRKEGQNVTLSCEQNLNHDAMYWYRQDPGQGLRLIYYSQIVNDFQKGDIAEGYSVSREKKESFPLTVTSAQKNPTAFYLCASSMALGGGLQETQYFGPGTRLLVL.

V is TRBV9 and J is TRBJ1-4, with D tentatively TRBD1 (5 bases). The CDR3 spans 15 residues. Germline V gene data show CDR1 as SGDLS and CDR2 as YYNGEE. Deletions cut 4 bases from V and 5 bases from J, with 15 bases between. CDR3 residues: CASSLTTGANEKLFF. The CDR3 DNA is TGTGCCAGCAGCCTAACAACAGGAGCCAATGAAAAACTGTTTTTT.

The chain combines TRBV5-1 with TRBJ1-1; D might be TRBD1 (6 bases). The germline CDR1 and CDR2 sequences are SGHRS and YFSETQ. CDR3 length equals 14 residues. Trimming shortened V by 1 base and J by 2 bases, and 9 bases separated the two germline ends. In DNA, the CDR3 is TGCGCCAGCAGCTTGCAGGGGCCCAACACTGAAGCTTTCTTT. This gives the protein CASSLQGPNTEAFF.

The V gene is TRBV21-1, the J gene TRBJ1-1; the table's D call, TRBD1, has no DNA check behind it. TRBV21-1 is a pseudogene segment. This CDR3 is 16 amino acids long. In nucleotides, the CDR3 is TGTGCCAGCAGCACCAAGGACAACCAGAAGGACACTGAAGCTTTCTTT. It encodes CASSTKDNQKDTEAFF.

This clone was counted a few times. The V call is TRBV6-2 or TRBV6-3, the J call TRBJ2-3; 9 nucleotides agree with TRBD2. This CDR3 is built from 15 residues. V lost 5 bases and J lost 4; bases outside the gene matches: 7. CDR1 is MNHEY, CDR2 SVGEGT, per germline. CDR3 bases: TGTGCCAGCAGTAATAGGGCGGGGGGGCCAGATACGCAGTATTTT. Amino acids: CASSNRAGGPDTQYF.

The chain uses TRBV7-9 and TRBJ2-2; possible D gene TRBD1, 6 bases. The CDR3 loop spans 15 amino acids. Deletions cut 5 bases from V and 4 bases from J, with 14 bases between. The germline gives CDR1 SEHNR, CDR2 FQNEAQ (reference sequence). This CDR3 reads CASSPHRDVTGELFF. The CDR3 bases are TGTGCCAGCAGCCCACACAGGGATGTCACCGGGGAGCTGTTTTTT.

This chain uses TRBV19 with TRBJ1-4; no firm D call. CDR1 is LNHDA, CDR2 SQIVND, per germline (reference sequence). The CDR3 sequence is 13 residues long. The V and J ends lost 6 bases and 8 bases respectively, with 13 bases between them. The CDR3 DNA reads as TGTGCCAGTAGAGCGGGGTCCTCCGAAAAACTGTTTTTT. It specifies CASRAGSSEKLFF.

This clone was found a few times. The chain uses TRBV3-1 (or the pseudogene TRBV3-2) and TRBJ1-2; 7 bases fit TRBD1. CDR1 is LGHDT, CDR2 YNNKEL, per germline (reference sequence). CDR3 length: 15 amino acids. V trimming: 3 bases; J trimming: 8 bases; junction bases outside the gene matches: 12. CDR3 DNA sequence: TGTGCCAGCAGCCAGGCCGGGACAGACCCTCGGGGCTACACCTTC. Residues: CASSQAGTDPRGYTF.